This T cell receptor (beta chain) was sequenced during a study of OX40 agonist ivuxolimab in advanced cancers. Study background: Dose-escalation subjects each had hepatocellular carcinoma, melanoma, renal cell or head and neck cancer.

With 2 bases removed from V and 10 bases from J, the gap between germline ends came to 12 bases. In germline, CDR1 is GTSNPN, CDR2 SVGIG (reference sequence). This CDR3 is 12 amino acids long. There are a few counts of this clone. The antigen is not known. Collection of blood occurred at baseline, at cycle 4 day 1, and at cycle 7 day 1. Assay: immunoSEQ multiplex PCR; the TCRdb copy retains only in-frame clones and omits some. Here the sample spans about 55,000 clones, around nine tenths being singletons. General study results and limits: CD4+ and CD8+ T cells in blood underwent clonal expansion by week 6 at 0.1 to 3.0 mg/kg. Expansion of clones was among the lowest in partial responders at 0.1-3.0 mg/kg.

This receptor was obtained from an adult with an advanced solid tumor such as melanoma, head and neck, liver or kidney cancer. V and J are TRBV30 and TRBJ1-5; the D gene is possibly TRBD1 (5 bases). The sequencing used CD4+ or CD8+ T cells sorted from blood, collected in a trial of the OX40 agonist ivuxolimab. The CDR3 nucleotides are TGTGCCTGGAGTACGACGGGGCAACCCCAGCATTTT. It specifies CAWSTTGQPQHF.